The next 16 T cell receptor beta chains were all read from a single sample in a study of T cell responses to AZD1222 COVID-19 vaccine. The data were produced by immunoSEQ multiplex PCR, yet TCRdb's version contains in-frame clones alone and is incomplete. The sample holds some 140,000 clones; 92% are singletons and the top ten take just over 3%. The sequencing here drew on peripheral blood, taken on day 0 of AZD1222 vaccination. The origin of the receptors is an adult in good health.

The CDR3 DNA reads TGCGCCAGCAGCCAAGATGTGGCGGGGTATGGCTACACCTTC. Encoded protein: CASSQDVAGYGYTF. The chain has TRBV4-3 and TRBJ1-2; D unresolved. The CDR3 is made up of 14 amino acids. CDR1 is LGHNA, CDR2 YSLEER, per germline. V was trimmed by 0 bases and J by 5 bases, leaving 10 bases between them.

This chain uses TRBV18 with TRBJ1-3, with D unclear. V lost 6 bases, J lost 0 bases, and 15 bases lay in between. Germline V gene sequence: CDR1 KGHSH, CDR2 LQKENI. The CDR3 sequence is 16 residues long. CDR3 coding DNA: TGTGCCAGCTCCCGCCTTTTGGCTGACTCTGGAAACACCATATATTTT. Protein sequence: CASSRLLADSGNTIYF.

Here the CDR3 reads CASSESSGNTDTQYF. Here the CDR3 DNA reads TGTGCCAGCAGTGAGAGTAGCGGGAACACAGATACGCAGTATTTT. This sequence joins TRBV27 and TRBJ2-3; TRBD2 matches 8 bases. CDR1 is MNHEY, CDR2 SMNVEV, per germline (reference sequence). The CDR3 totals 15 residues. V dropped 5 bases and J dropped 2; count of bases not matched to a gene: 6.

CDR3 protein: CASRGPRANEKLFF. In nucleotides, the CDR3 is TGTGCCAGCCGGGGCCCGCGGGCTAATGAAAAACTGTTTTTT. The V call is TRBV19, the J call TRBJ1-4; tentatively, D is TRBD1 (5 bases). Trimming took 9 bases from V and 3 from J, leaving 14 bases between them. CDR1 is LNHDA and CDR2 is SQIVND in the germline V gene (reference sequence). This CDR3 is 14 amino acids long.

This chain links TRBV10-3 with TRBJ2-3, with D tentatively TRBD2 (6 bases). Germline CDR1 reads ENHRY; CDR2 reads SYGVKD. The CDR3 extends over 15 amino acids. Between the trimmed V and J ends, which lost 0 bases and 6 bases, there was a span of 13 bases. In DNA, the CDR3 is TGTGCCATCAGTGAGTCAGGAGGGAGGAGGGATACGCAGTATTTT. Its protein product is CAISESGGRRDTQYF.

This clone was found once. The rearrangement links TRBV5-8 to TRBJ2-2, with D unresolved. The germline CDR1 and CDR2 sequences are SGHTS and YDEGEE. This CDR3 is 15 amino acids long. Trimming pared 0 bases from V and 0 bases from J, leaving 6 bases between. The CDR3 loop is CASSLGLTNTGELFF. The CDR3 DNA is TGTGCCAGCAGCTTGGGGCTAACGAACACCGGGGAGCTGTTTTTT. The full variable domain, its missing parts supplied by reference TRBV5-8 and TRBJ2-2, is EAGVTQSPTHLIKTRGQQATLRCSPISGHTSVYWYQQALGLGLQFLLWYDEGEERNRGNFPPRFSGRQFPNYSSELNVNALELEDSALYLCASSLGLTNTGELFFGEGSRLTVL.

This sequence joins TRBV12-3 or TRBV12-4 and TRBJ1-3; D is undetermined. CDR3 length: 13 residues. Trimming stripped 6 bases from V and 7 bases from J, with 13 bases between. The CDR3 here is CASRPRERNTIYF. In nucleotides, the CDR3 is TGTGCCAGCAGGCCCCGGGAAAGGAACACCATATATTTT.

V and J are TRBV25-1 and TRBJ2-7, with D maybe TRBD2 (5 bases). The germline CDR1 and CDR2 sequences are MGHDK and SYGVNS. The ends were cut back, 7 bases at V and 0 bases at J, with 7 bases in the middle. The CDR3 has 12 amino acids. The CDR3 spells CASTGSSYEQYF. DNA for the CDR3: TGTGCCAGCACGGGGAGCTCCTACGAGCAGTACTTC.

The DNA of the CDR3 is TGTGCCAGCAGTTTCGGCCTAGCATCAGATACGCAGTATTTT. Translating it yields CASSFGLASDTQYF. This chain joins TRBV6-5 and TRBJ2-3; D possibly corresponds to TRBD2 (5 bases). Between the trimmed V and J ends, which lost 4 bases and 4 bases, there was a span of 12 bases. Germline V gene sequence: CDR1 MNHEY, CDR2 SVGAGI. The length of the CDR3 is 14 residues.

The chain couples TRBV5-4 to TRBJ2-7; no clear D. With 2 bases removed from V and 0 bases from J, the gap between germline ends came to 18 bases. The length of the CDR3 is 17 residues. Germline assignment: CDR1 SGHNT and CDR2 YYREEE (reference sequence). CDR3 coding DNA: TGTGCCAGCAGCTTCGGTTCCCCGATCAGTACCTCCTACGAGCAGTACTTC. Amino acids: CASSFGSPISTSYEQYF.

V and J are TRBV24-1 and TRBJ1-5; D unresolved. V lost 4 bases and J lost 3, with 3 bases in between. In germline, CDR1 is KGHDR, CDR2 SFDVKD. The CDR3 sequence is 12 residues long. The CDR3 loop is CATSEPNQPQHF. CDR3 DNA sequence: TGTGCCACCAGTGAGCCCAATCAGCCCCAGCATTTT.

The V and J genes are TRBV5-6 and TRBJ2-1; D might be TRBD2 (5 bases). Trimming cost V 3 bases and J 4 bases, with 17 bases left between them. There are 16 residues in the CDR3. In germline, CDR1 is SGHDT, CDR2 YYEEEE. CDR3 loop: CASSSPLGRVYNEQFF. CDR3 coding DNA: TGTGCCAGCAGCTCGCCCCTTGGGCGGGTATACAATGAGCAGTTCTTC.

J is TRBJ1-1 and V is TRBV3-1 (or the pseudogene TRBV3-2), with D tentatively TRBD1 (5 bases). Germline CDR1 is LGHDT and CDR2 is YNNKEL (reference sequence). V shed 4 bases and J shed 3 bases, with 9 bases lying between them. This CDR3 has 13 residues. CDR3 bases: TGTGCCAGCAGCCTCCGGGACCACACTGAAGCTTTCTTT. It codes for CASSLRDHTEAFF.

The chain couples TRBV6-4 to TRBJ1-4, with D perhaps matching TRBD1 (6 bases). The germline V and J ends were trimmed by 6 bases and 3 bases, with 14 bases remaining between them. Germline V gives CDR1 MRHNA, CDR2 SNTAGT. The length of the CDR3 is 15 residues. DNA of the CDR3: TGTGCCAGCAGGATGGTCGCAGGGGCTAATGAAAAACTGTTTTTT. This gives the protein CASRMVAGANEKLFF.

This chain uses TRBV5-1 with TRBJ2-3; 12 nucleotides align to TRBD2. The CDR3 runs 20 residues. V shed 0 bases and J 2 bases; nucleotides not matched to a gene: 13. Germline V gene sequence: CDR1 SGHRS, CDR2 YFSETQ. In nucleotides, the CDR3 is TGCGCCAGCAGCTTGGACTCCGTACTACTAGCGGGAGGCTCCACAGATACGCAGTATTTT. This encodes CASSLDSVLLAGGSTDTQYF. The full variable domain, rest sourced from reference TRBV5-1 and TRBJ2-3, is KAGVTQTPRYLIKTRGQQVTLSCSPISGHRSVSWYQQTPGQGLQFLFEYFSETQRNKGNFPGRFSGRQFSNSRSEMNVSTLELGDSALYLCASSLDSVLLAGGSTDTQYFGPGTRLTVL.

The chain uses TRBV5-1 and TRBJ2-2; 12 bases are a match to TRBD2. CDR1 is SGHRS, CDR2 YFSETQ, per germline. The CDR3 runs 13 residues. Trimming took 6 bases from V and 7 from J; bases not matched to a gene: 1. CDR3 in amino acids: CASTTSGSGELFF. The DNA of the CDR3 is TGCGCCAGCACGACTAGCGGGAGCGGGGAGCTGTTTTTT.